This T cell receptor beta chain was recovered during a study of breast tumors, draining lymph nodes, adjacent tissues. This CDR3 has 16 residues. V gave up 0 bases and J gave up 4 bases, with 12 bases separating them. Germline lookup yields CDR1 LGHNA and CDR2 YSLEER. Each CDR3 protein is one row after TCRdb ran MiXCR on the multiplex PCR reads. The sample has hundreds of thousands of distinct CDR3 sequences, 32% seen once. Study outcomes and limitations: Luminal-like breast cancer showed significantly higher tumor–nontumor repertoire similarity than basal-like. The data were judged consistent with most tumor T cells coming from lymph node and expanding in tumor.

The lymph nodes were axillary draining lymph nodes from breast cancer patients. At least ten counts were recorded for this clonotype. Its specificity is not known. The source is a female donor with breast cancer. Some clones in this sample may be carry-over from other donors' samples. Sequencing was done on a sample of axillary lymph node tissue. The chain links TRBV4-3 to TRBJ1-4; D might be TRBD1 (5 bases). The CDR3 sequence: CASSQDSWRGNEKLFF. In DNA, the CDR3 is TGCGCCAGCAGCCAAGATAGTTGGAGGGGTAATGAAAAACTGTTTTTT.